Listed here are 4 T cell receptor beta chains from one sample, sequenced in a study of tumor and adjacent non-tumor tissue in lung cancer. No cell sorting was done before RNA was extracted from the tissue. The library came from three nested PCR rounds adapted from ARM-PCR protocols. MiXCR, applied by TCRdb to the multiplex PCR reads, yields one record per CDR3 protein. This table has about 110,000 distinct CDR3 sequences, 75% to 90% appearing once. Material for sequencing was lung tumor tissue. The source is a man in his 70s with non-small cell lung cancer.

In the case of this clonotype: A much larger clone lies one base from this, so it may be a read error. The chain is built from TRBV6-1 and TRBJ2-4; the match to TRBD1 covers 10 bases. V trimming: 3 bases; J trimming: 14 bases; junction bases outside the gene matches: 10. The CDR3 is made up of 14 amino acids. Germline lookup yields CDR1 MNHNS and CDR2 SASEGT. The CDR3 DNA reads as TGTGCCAGCAGTGAGGATCCGACAGGGGGCACGGAGTACTTC. It specifies CASSEDPTGGTEYF.

Note on this clonotype: Since the CDR3 does not end with the conserved phenylalanine or tryptophan, this likely comes from a read error. The CDR3 spells CASSHTGESVKLFY. CDR3 DNA sequence: TGTGCCAGCAGCCACACAGGGGAGTCGGTAAAACTGTTTTAT. V usage is TRBV6-6 and J usage is TRBJ1-4; TRBD1 matches 7 bases. Germline V gene lookup returns CDR1 MNHNY and CDR2 SVGAGI (reference sequence). Unmatched junction bases numbered 11, after V lost 6 bases and J lost 10 bases. The CDR3 sequence is 14 residues long.

This clonotype occurred once. The chain joins TRBV6-6 to TRBJ1-5, with D perhaps matching TRBD1 (5 bases). The V gene lost 5 bases and the J gene lost 6 bases, with 20 bases spanning the gap. In germline, CDR1 is MNHNY, CDR2 SVGAGI (reference sequence). The CDR3 runs to 16 residues. The CDR3 DNA is TGTGCCAGCAGTCCAGAGCCGTCAGGGTTTGTTCAGCCCCAGCATTTT. Translating it yields CASSPEPSGFVQPQHF.

As to this clonotype: One end of the junction fails to match germline, which may point to a read error. This chain connects TRBV5-1 to TRBJ1-5; D not certain. CDR1 is SGHRS, CDR2 YFSETQ, per germline. This CDR3 is 14 amino acids long. The CDR3 DNA is TGCACCATCAAACCGGGTCATAGCAATCAGCCCCATCATTTT. Its translation is CTIKPGHSNQPHHF.